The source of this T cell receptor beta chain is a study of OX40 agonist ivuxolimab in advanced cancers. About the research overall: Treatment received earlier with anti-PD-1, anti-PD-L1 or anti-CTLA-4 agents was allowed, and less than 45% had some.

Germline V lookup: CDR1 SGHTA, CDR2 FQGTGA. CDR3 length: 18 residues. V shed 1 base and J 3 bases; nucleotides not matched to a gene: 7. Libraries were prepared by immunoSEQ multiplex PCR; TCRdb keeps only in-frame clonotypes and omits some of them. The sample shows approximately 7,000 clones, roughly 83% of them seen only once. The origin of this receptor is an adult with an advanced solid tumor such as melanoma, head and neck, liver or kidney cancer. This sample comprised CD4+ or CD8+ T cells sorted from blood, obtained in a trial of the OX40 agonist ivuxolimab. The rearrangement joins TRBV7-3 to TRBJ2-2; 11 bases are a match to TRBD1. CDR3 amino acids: CASSLIGPGQGDTGELFF. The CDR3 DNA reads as TGTGCCAGCAGCTTAATCGGACCGGGACAGGGGGACACCGGGGAGCTGTTTTTT.